This T cell receptor (beta chain) was recovered during a study of cytomegalovirus exposure and HLA in healthy donors. The protocol was immunoSEQ multiplex PCR, while the TCRdb copy is restricted to in-frame clones and leaves out a portion. Here the sample spans about 310,000 clones, over 75% being singletons. V was shortened by 0 bases and J by 6 bases, with 11 bases between the two germline ends. This CDR3 is 14 amino acids long. Germline CDR1 and CDR2: SGDLS and YYNGEE. Worth noting for this clone: The antigen remains undetermined.

Overall study findings and caveats: The authors listed 164 TCR beta chains as cytomegalovirus-associated.

The receptor was derived from a man aged 25 to 40 in good health and CMV-seronegative. V gene TRBV9 combines with J gene TRBJ2-3; perhaps TRBD1 as D (6 bases). Material for sequencing was PBMCs. The CDR3, as DNA: TGTGCCAGCAGCGTAGAGGACAGCGCGGATACGCAGTATTTT. This codes for CASSVEDSADTQYF. The whole variable domain, filled in from reference TRBV9 and TRBJ2-3, reads DSGVTQTPKHLITATGQRVTLRCSPRSGDLSVYWYQQSLDQGLQFLIQYYNGEERAKGNILERFSAQQFPDLHSELNLSSLELGDSALYFCASSVEDSADTQYFGPGTRLTVL.